The T cell receptor (beta chain) under discussion was sequenced for a study of tumour-infiltrating T cells in Burkitt lymphoma. Study-wide context: Productive clonality predicted overall and progression-free survival.

The repertoire was sequenced with immunoSEQ multiplex PCR; TCRdb's copy has only in-frame clones and lacks some. The sample lists some 6,300 clones, around 9.1% occurring once. Germline lookup yields CDR1 MGHRA and CDR2 YSYEKL. The CDR3 covers 14 residues. The V end lost 1 base, the J end lost 1 base, and 7 bases lay between the germline ends. This clone has more than one count but fewer than ten. The source is a human donor with diffuse large B-cell lymphoma. The chain uses TRBV4-1 and TRBJ2-5; D is unclear. The sequencing sample was made of tumor tissue. CDR3 in DNA: TGCGCCAGCAGCCAAGGTCAAGTCCAAGAGACCCAGTACTTC. It is translated as CASSQGQVQETQYF.